These 12 T cell receptor beta chains originate from one sample sequenced in a study of blood T cell repertoires in COVID-19. Measured with immunoSEQ multiplex PCR; TCRdb has only the in-frame clones, and not every one. Of under 400,000 clones in the sample, about 90% were seen once. Sequencing was performed on peripheral blood. These TCRs come from a man aged 18 to 35 with active or convalescent COVID-19.

The chain joins TRBV27 to TRBJ1-1, with 10 bases aligning to TRBD1. Looked up from germline, CDR1 is MNHEY and CDR2 is SMNVEV (reference sequence). The V gene end was trimmed by 6 bases and the J gene end by 0 bases; junction bases not matched to a gene: 4. The CDR3 is made up of 15 amino acids. CDR3 nucleotides: TGTGCCAGCAGAGGACAGGGGGTAATGAACACTGAAGCTTTCTTT. Its translation: CASRGQGVMNTEAFF.

The CDR3 protein is CASSKIAGATEAFF. CDR3 sequence (DNA): TGTGCCAGCAGCAAGATCGCGGGCGCCACTGAAGCTTTCTTT. V and J are TRBV7-2 and TRBJ1-1; D gene uncertain. The CDR3 consists of 14 residues. V was clipped by 5 bases and J by 4 bases, with 14 bases between them. CDR1 and CDR2 (germline): SGHTA, FQGNSA.

J is TRBJ2-1 and V is TRBV6-1; 13 nucleotides match TRBD2. The CDR3 contains 16 residues. From germline, CDR1 is MNHNS and CDR2 SASEGT. V gave up 3 bases and J gave up 7 bases; unmatched junction bases: 6. In DNA form, the CDR3 reads TGTGCCAGCAGTGATCCCACTAGCGGGAGGGCTAATGAGCAGTTCTTC. Its protein is CASSDPTSGRANEQFF.

The count of this clone is one. The chain links TRBV7-9 to TRBJ1-2; 9 bases line up with TRBD1. V trimming: 0 bases; J trimming: 5 bases; junction bases outside the gene matches: 4. The V gene's germline CDR1 is SEHNR and CDR2 FQNEAQ (reference sequence). This CDR3 has 15 residues. CDR3 in DNA: TGTGCCAGCAGCTTAGCGGGGGACAGGGTATATGGCTACACCTTC. It specifies CASSLAGDRVYGYTF.

The J gene is TRBJ1-5, the V gene TRBV19; weak D call: TRBD1 (6 bases). Germline V lookup: CDR1 LNHDA, CDR2 SQIVND (reference sequence). V lost 1 base and J lost 10, with 8 bases in between. This CDR3 contains 12 residues. For the CDR3, the DNA is TGTGCCAGTAGTATAGGGGGACATCCCCAGCATTTT. It is translated as CASSIGGHPQHF.

This sequence joins TRBV6-1 and TRBJ1-5, with TRBD1 as a possible D gene (6 bases). Germline loops: CDR1 MNHNS, CDR2 SASEGT. This CDR3 spans 16 amino acids. V was trimmed by 4 bases and J by 3 bases, leaving 16 bases between them. The DNA for the CDR3 is TGTGCCAGCAGTGCCGACTTGACAGGTGTCAATCAGCCCCAGCATTTT. Protein: CASSADLTGVNQPQHF.

V gene TRBV4-3 combines with J gene TRBJ2-7; 8 bases agree with TRBD1. Germline trimming cut 1 base from V and 2 bases from J; bases unmatched to any gene: 4. Per germline, CDR1 LGHNA and CDR2 YSLEER. The CDR3 extends over 15 amino acids. This CDR3 reads CASSQGRGQAYEQYF. As DNA, the CDR3 is TGCGCCAGCAGCCAAGGGAGGGGACAGGCCTACGAGCAGTACTTC.

The chain combines TRBV6-5 with TRBJ1-4; D not resolved. In germline, CDR1 is MNHEY, CDR2 SVGAGI. The CDR3 loop spans 14 amino acids. V lost 2 bases and J 7 bases, leaving 11 bases between the germline ends. The chain's CDR3 is CASSYRRGSEKLFF. CDR3 coding DNA: TGTGCCAGCAGTTACCGCCGGGGTTCTGAAAAACTGTTTTTT.

This sequence joins TRBV27 and TRBJ1-1, with 7 bases lining up with TRBD1. The germline gives CDR1 MNHEY, CDR2 SMNVEV (reference sequence). Germline trimming cut 6 bases from V and 5 bases from J; bases unmatched to any gene: 6. The CDR3 totals 13 residues. CDR3 amino acids: CASRPGGGTEAFF. The CDR3 nucleotides are TGTGCCAGCAGGCCAGGGGGAGGTACTGAAGCTTTCTTT.

Turning to this clone: One end of the junction does not line up with germline, which may come from a read error. V gene TRBV24-1 combines with J gene TRBJ2-6; D might be TRBD1 (5 bases). In germline, CDR1 is KGHDR, CDR2 SFDVKD. The CDR3 is 15 amino acids. CDR3: CATSDSSPGANVLTF. The CDR3 DNA sequence: TGTGCCACCAGTGATTCATCCCCTGGGGCCAACGTGCTGACTTTC.

The gene calls are TRBV13 and TRBJ1-1; 7 nucleotides line up with TRBD1. Germline loops: CDR1 PRHDT, CDR2 FYEKMQ (reference sequence). CDR3 size: 15 residues. J gave up 1 base and V 10 bases, and 12 bases lay outside the gene matches. The DNA of the CDR3 is TGTGCCACCGAAAGACAGGGTGCGTGGAACACTGAAGCTTTCTTT. Its translation is CATERQGAWNTEAFF.

The chain couples TRBV29-1 to TRBJ2-5, with 7 bases matching TRBD2. The CDR3 loop spans 15 amino acids. Germline V gene sequence: CDR1 SQVTM, CDR2 ANQGSEA. V gave up 7 bases and J gave up 1 base; unmatched junction bases: 12. The CDR3 protein is CSERRPSGSQETQYF. CDR3 nucleotide sequence: TGCAGCGAACGTCGGCCTAGCGGTTCCCAAGAGACCCAGTACTTC.